This T cell receptor (beta chain) is drawn from a study of shared clonotypes between healthy human individuals. Running of the assay took place at deep level. Using immunoSEQ multiplex PCR, the repertoire was profiled, and TCRdb retains in-frame clones only, with some absent. The top ten clones hold around 1.4% of a sample with under 1,100,000 clones, roughly 70% of them seen once. As to this clone: Its antigen is not identified. Other DNA sequences of this sample code for an identical CDR3.

Study-wide results and caveats: The study sampled only blood, and tissue repertoires likely differ. Incomplete sequencing of sorted subsets was indicated by rarefaction despite large depth.

The CDR3 totals 13 residues. V gave up 2 bases and J gave up 6 bases, with 11 bases separating them. Per the germline V gene, CDR1 is MNHEY and CDR2 is SVGAGI. Material for sequencing was memory CD4+ T cells sorted from blood. Subset: CD45RA-negative fraction. The sequence came from a man aged 18 to 35 in good health. The rearrangement links TRBV6-5 to TRBJ2-7; D is perhaps TRBD1 or TRBD2 (5 bases each). The CDR3 bases are TGTGCCAGCAGTTACCCCGGGACGGGCGAGCAGTACTTC. It codes for CASSYPGTGEQYF.